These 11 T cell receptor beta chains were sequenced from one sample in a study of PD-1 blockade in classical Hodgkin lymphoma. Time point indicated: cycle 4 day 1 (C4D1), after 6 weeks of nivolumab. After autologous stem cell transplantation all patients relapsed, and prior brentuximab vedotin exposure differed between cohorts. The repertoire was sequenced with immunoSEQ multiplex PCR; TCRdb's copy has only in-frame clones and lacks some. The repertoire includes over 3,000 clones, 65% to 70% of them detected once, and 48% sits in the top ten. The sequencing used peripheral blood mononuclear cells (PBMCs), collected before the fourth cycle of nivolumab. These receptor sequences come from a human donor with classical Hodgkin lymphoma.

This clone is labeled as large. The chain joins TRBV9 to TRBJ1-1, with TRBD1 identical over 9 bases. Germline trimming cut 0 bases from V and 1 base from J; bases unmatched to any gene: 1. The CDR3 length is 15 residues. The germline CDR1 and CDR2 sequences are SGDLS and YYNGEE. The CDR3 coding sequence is TGTGCCAGCAGCGTAGGGACAGGGGCGAACACTGAAGCTTTCTTT. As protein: CASSVGTGANTEAFF.

In DNA, the CDR3 is TGTGCCAGCAGTGCCGACAGGTCCCAAGAGACCCAGTACTTC. Translating it yields CASSADRSQETQYF. J is TRBJ2-5 and V is TRBV2, with D possibly being TRBD1 (6 bases). V was cut by 4 bases and J by 1 base, with 10 bases left in between. CDR3 length: 14 residues. The germline gives CDR1 SNHLY, CDR2 FYNNEI.

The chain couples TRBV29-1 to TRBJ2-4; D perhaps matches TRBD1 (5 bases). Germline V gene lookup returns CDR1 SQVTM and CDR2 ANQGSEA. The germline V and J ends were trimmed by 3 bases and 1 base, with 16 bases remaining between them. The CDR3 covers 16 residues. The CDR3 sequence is CSVETDIPGAKNIQYF. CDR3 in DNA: TGCAGCGTTGAGACGGACATCCCCGGGGCCAAAAACATTCAGTACTTC.

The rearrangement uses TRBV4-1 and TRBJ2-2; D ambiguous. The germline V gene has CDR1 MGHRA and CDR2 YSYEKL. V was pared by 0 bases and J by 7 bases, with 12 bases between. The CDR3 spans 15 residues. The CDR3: CASSQDLVTGGELFF. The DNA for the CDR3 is TGCGCCAGCAGCCAAGACTTGGTGACCGGCGGGGAGCTGTTTTTT.

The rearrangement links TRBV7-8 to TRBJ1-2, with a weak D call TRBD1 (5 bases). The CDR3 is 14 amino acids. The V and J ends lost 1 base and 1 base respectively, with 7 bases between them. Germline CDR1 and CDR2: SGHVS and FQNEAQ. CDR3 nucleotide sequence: TGTGCCAGCAGCTTAGGGGGACTTAACTATGGCTACACCTTC. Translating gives CASSLGGLNYGYTF.

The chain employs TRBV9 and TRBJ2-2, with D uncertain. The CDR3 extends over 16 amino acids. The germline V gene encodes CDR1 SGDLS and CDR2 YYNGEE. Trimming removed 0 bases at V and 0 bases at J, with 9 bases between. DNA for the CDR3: TGTGCCAGCAGCGTAGCCCTAGAGACGAACACCGGGGAGCTGTTTTTT. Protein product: CASSVALETNTGELFF.

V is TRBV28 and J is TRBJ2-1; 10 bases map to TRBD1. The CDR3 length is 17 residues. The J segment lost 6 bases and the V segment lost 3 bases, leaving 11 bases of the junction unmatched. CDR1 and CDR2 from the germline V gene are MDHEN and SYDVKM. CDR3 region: CASSFWGVDRGANEQFF. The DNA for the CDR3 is TGTGCCAGCAGTTTCTGGGGTGTGGACAGGGGGGCCAATGAGCAGTTCTTC.

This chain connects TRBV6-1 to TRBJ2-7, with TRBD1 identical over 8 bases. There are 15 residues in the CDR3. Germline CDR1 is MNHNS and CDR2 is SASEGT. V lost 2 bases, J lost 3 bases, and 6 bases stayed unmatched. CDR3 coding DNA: TGTGCCAGCAGTGAATTCGAGACAGGGGTCTACGAGCAGTACTTC. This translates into CASSEFETGVYEQYF.

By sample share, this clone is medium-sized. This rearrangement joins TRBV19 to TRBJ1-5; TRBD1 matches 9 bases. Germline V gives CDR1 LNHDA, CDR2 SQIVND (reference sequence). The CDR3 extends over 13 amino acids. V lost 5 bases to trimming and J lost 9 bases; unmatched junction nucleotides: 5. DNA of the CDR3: TGTGCCAGTAGTTCGGGACAGGGAGTGCCCCAGCATTTT. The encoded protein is CASSSGQGVPQHF.

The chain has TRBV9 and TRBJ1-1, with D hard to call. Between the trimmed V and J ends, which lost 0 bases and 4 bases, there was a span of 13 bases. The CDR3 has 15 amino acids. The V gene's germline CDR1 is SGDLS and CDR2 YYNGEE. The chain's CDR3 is CASSVDFAGSTEAFF. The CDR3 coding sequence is TGTGCCAGCAGCGTAGATTTCGCAGGATCCACTGAAGCTTTCTTT.

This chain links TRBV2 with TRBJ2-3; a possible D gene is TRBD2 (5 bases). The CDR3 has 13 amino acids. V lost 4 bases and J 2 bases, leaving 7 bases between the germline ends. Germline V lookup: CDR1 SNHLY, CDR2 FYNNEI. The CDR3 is CASSGGLTDTQYF. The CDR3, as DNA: TGTGCCAGCAGTGGTGGACTCACAGATACGCAGTATTTT.